These 23 T cell receptor beta chains came from one sample sequenced in a study of T cell repertoires and HLA-DP antigens. HeLa cells expressing allogeneic DPB1 restimulated the approximately 15-day-expanded CD4+ cells for about a day. HeLa stimulator cells carried retrovirally transduced HLA-DPA1/DPB1, HLA-DM, invariant chain and CD80. Using immunoSEQ multiplex PCR, the repertoire was profiled, and TCRdb retains in-frame clones only, with some absent. The sample contains 1,300 or so clones, around two thirds of which appear only once. Sequencing was done on a sample of CD137- CD4+ T cells from cultured PBMCs. The receptors here all came from a man aged 60-69 years in good health and CMV-seronegative.

The chain combines TRBV7-2 with TRBJ2-3; 7 positions agree with TRBD1. Germline V gene data show CDR1 as SGHTA and CDR2 as FQGNSA. The trim removed 5 bases at V and 1 base at J, leaving 6 bases unmatched. CDR3 length: 15 residues. The CDR3 coding sequence is TGTGCCAGCAGCCGAACAGGGGTAGGCACAGATACGCAGTATTTT. Translating it yields CASSRTGVGTDTQYF.

The V gene is TRBV7-2, the J gene TRBJ1-2, with TRBD1 as a possible D gene (5 bases). In germline, CDR1 is SGHTA, CDR2 FQGNSA. The CDR3 spans 12 residues. Trimming shortened V by 5 bases and J by 4 bases, and 8 bases separated the two germline ends. CDR3 DNA: TGTGCCAGCAGCACCAGGGCCTATGGCTACACCTTC. Amino acid sequence: CASSTRAYGYTF.

J is TRBJ1-2 and V is TRBV7-5. TRBV7-5 is a pseudogene locus. The CDR3 runs 12 residues. This CDR3 is CASSLEISGYTF. CDR3 nucleotides: TGTGCCAGCAGCTTAGAGATAAGCGGCTACACCTTC.

By sample fraction, this clone is large. This chain joins TRBV5-1 and TRBJ2-6; 8 bases are a match to TRBD2. Germline CDR1 reads SGHRS; CDR2 reads YFSETQ. The CDR3 consists of 16 residues. V trimming: 0 bases; J trimming: 4 bases; junction bases outside the gene matches: 3. The CDR3 here is CASSLVAGTGANVLTF. CDR3 in DNA: TGCGCCAGCAGCTTGGTAGCGGGAACAGGGGCCAACGTCCTGACTTTC. The complete variable domain, with remaining parts taken from reference TRBV5-1 and TRBJ2-6, reads KAGVTQTPRYLIKTRGQQVTLSCSPISGHRSVSWYQQTPGQGLQFLFEYFSETQRNKGNFPGRFSGRQFSNSRSEMNVSTLELGDSALYLCASSLVAGTGANVLTFGAGSRLTVL.

The chain combines TRBV11-2 with TRBJ2-5; perhaps TRBD1 as D (6 bases). Germline CDR1 reads SGHAT; CDR2 reads FQNNGV. V lost 0 bases to trimming and J lost 5 bases, with 13 bases between them. This CDR3 comprises 15 residues. Here the CDR3 DNA reads TGTGCCAGCAGCTTAGAGACAGGTGGCTATGAGACCCAGTACTTC. It specifies CASSLETGGYETQYF.

This chain uses TRBV6-1 with TRBJ2-7; no reliable D call. The germline gives CDR1 MNHNS, CDR2 SASEGT. The CDR3 runs to 13 residues. V was shortened by 6 bases and J by 5 bases, with 14 bases between the two germline ends. This CDR3 is CASRRRVGHEQYF. DNA for the CDR3: TGTGCCAGCAGGCGAAGGGTCGGCCACGAGCAGTACTTC.

V and J are TRBV2 and TRBJ1-2, with D possibly matching TRBD1 (5 bases). CDR1 and CDR2 (germline): SNHLY, FYNNEI. Trimming removed 4 bases at V and 2 bases at J, with 8 bases between. The CDR3 consists of 13 residues. CDR3 nucleotides: TGTGCCAGCAGTGGTGACAGAAACTATGGCTACACCTTC. As protein: CASSGDRNYGYTF.

The chain recombines TRBV5-6 with TRBJ2-7; D is uncertain. Germline V gives CDR1 SGHDT, CDR2 YYEEEE. This CDR3 is 14 amino acids long. The ends were cut back, 5 bases at V and 0 bases at J, with 12 bases in the middle. Written as DNA, the CDR3 is TGTGCCAGCAGTCCCGGGTCTAGCTCCTACGAGCAGTACGTC. This gives the protein CASSPGSSSYEQYV.

The J gene is TRBJ1-1, the V gene TRBV6-5, with D perhaps matching TRBD1 (5 bases). Germline V lookup: CDR1 MNHEY, CDR2 SVGAGI. The CDR3 covers 12 residues. V was trimmed by 5 bases and J by 10 bases, leaving 14 bases between them. In DNA, the CDR3 is TGTGCCAGCAGTATAAGGGACGGGGCAGCTTTCTTT. It codes for CASSIRDGAAFF.

The chain recombines TRBV9 with TRBJ2-5; TRBD2 aligns across 11 bases. The CDR3 extends over 16 amino acids. Trimming took 0 bases from V and 3 from J; bases not matched to a gene: 4. Germline assignment: CDR1 SGDLS and CDR2 YYNGEE. In DNA form, the CDR3 reads TGTGCCAGCAGCGTAGCTAGCGGGGGGCGGGAAGAGACCCAGTACTTC. It translates to CASSVASGGREETQYF. The full variable domain, rest sourced from reference TRBV9 and TRBJ2-5, is DSGVTQTPKHLITATGQRVTLRCSPRSGDLSVYWYQQSLDQGLQFLIQYYNGEERAKGNILERFSAQQFPDLHSELNLSSLELGDSALYFCASSVASGGREETQYFGPGTRLLVL.

V gene TRBV5-1 combines with J gene TRBJ2-1, with D possibly being TRBD2 (6 bases). Looked up from germline, CDR1 is SGHRS and CDR2 is YFSETQ. This CDR3 is 14 amino acids long. Trimming stripped 4 bases from V and 10 bases from J, with 18 bases between. In DNA, the CDR3 is TGCGCCAGCAGCACGGGACTCCCGGTCGAGGAGCAGTTCTTC. Amino acid sequence: CASSTGLPVEEQFF.

The V gene is TRBV6-9, the J gene TRBJ1-4; tentative D call: TRBD1 (5 bases). Trimming pared 5 bases from V and 7 bases from J, leaving 14 bases between. Per the germline V gene, CDR1 is MNHGY and CDR2 is SVAAGI. This CDR3 spans 14 amino acids. The CDR3 DNA reads as TGTGCCAGCAGTCGCGACAGTTGGGCTGAAAAACTGTTTTTT. The encoded protein is CASSRDSWAEKLFF.

Relative to its sample, this clone is medium-sized. The chain joins TRBV9 to TRBJ2-7; 7 bases match TRBD1. V shed 3 bases and J 3 bases; nucleotides not matched to a gene: 6. The CDR3 is 14 amino acids. Germline assignment: CDR1 SGDLS and CDR2 YYNGEE. The CDR3 sequence: CASSATGERYEQYF. DNA of the CDR3: TGTGCCAGCAGCGCCACAGGGGAACGCTACGAGCAGTACTTC.

This clone came up once. The chain combines TRBV5-1 with TRBJ2-5, with TRBD2 matching over 11 bases. V lost 4 bases and J lost 4; bases outside the gene matches: 9. Germline V CDR1 and CDR2: SGHRS, YFSETQ. The CDR3 is made up of 16 amino acids. The CDR3, as DNA: TGCGCCAGCAGCCTCATGACTAGCGGGAATGGAGAGACCCAGTACTTC. Protein product: CASSLMTSGNGETQYF.

This clone is hyperexpanded. This chain connects TRBV19 to TRBJ2-1; D perhaps matches TRBD2 (6 bases). Per germline, CDR1 LNHDA and CDR2 SQIVND (reference sequence). With 1 base removed from V and 6 bases from J, the gap between germline ends came to 16 bases. This CDR3 region has 16 residues. The CDR3 DNA reads as TGTGCCAGTAGTATAGGTCGGAGGGGTCACGGCAATGAGCAGTTCTTC. Encoded protein: CASSIGRRGHGNEQFF.

The gene calls are TRBV4-3 and TRBJ2-2; unclear D gene. The V gene's germline CDR1 is LGHNA and CDR2 YSLEER. V was clipped by 0 bases and J by 1 base, with 12 bases between them. This CDR3 has 17 residues. The CDR3 spells CASSQEFRRQNTGELFF. The CDR3 DNA follows: TGCGCCAGCAGCCAAGAATTTCGCAGGCAGAACACCGGGGAGCTGTTTTTT.

The V and J genes are TRBV5-1 and TRBJ2-1, with 10 nucleotides matching TRBD2. This CDR3 contains 19 residues. Looked up from germline, CDR1 is SGHRS and CDR2 is YFSETQ. V was clipped by 0 bases and J by 2 bases; unmatched bases: 11. Here the CDR3 reads CASSLAGLAGVRTYNEQFF. CDR3 sequence (DNA): TGCGCCAGCAGCTTGGCGGGGCTAGCGGGAGTCCGGACCTACAATGAGCAGTTCTTC.

The V and J genes are TRBV11-2 and TRBJ1-3; D ambiguous. CDR3 length equals 14 residues. The germline V gene encodes CDR1 SGHAT and CDR2 FQNNGV. V was trimmed by 5 bases and J by 2 bases, leaving 10 bases between them. The CDR3 sequence is CASSPQSAGNTIYF. DNA of the CDR3: TGTGCCAGCAGCCCCCAGTCTGCTGGAAACACCATATATTTT.

This rearrangement joins TRBV6-6 to TRBJ2-2; the D is unclear. Germline CDR1 reads MNHNY; CDR2 reads SVGAGI (reference sequence). Trimming pared 8 bases from V and 3 bases from J, leaving 7 bases between. The CDR3 loop spans 12 amino acids. DNA of the CDR3: TGTGCCAGCGGCGAGTACACCGGGGAGCTGTTTTTT. This sequence encodes CASGEYTGELFF.

The V gene is TRBV18, the J gene TRBJ1-1; D remains unclear. Germline loops: CDR1 KGHSH, CDR2 LQKENI. V lost 3 bases, J lost 1 base, and 6 bases lay in between. There are 13 residues in the CDR3. CDR3 nucleotide sequence: TGTGCCAGCTCACCGATCTCGAACACTGAAGCTTTCTTT. It translates to CASSPISNTEAFF.

This clone was observed a single time. The V call is TRBV6-5, the J call TRBJ1-3, with 7 bases matching TRBD1. In germline, CDR1 is MNHEY, CDR2 SVGAGI. V lost 6 bases, J lost 0 bases, and 2 bases stayed unmatched. This CDR3 is built from 14 residues. The DNA of the CDR3 is TGTGCCAGCAGAAACAGGGGCTCTGGAAACACCATATATTTT. Its translation: CASRNRGSGNTIYF.

In its sample, this clone ranks as medium-sized. This CDR3 reads CASSVATDNSPLHF. CDR3 DNA sequence: TGTGCCAGCAGCGTAGCAACAGATAATTCACCCCTCCACTTT. The gene calls are TRBV9 and TRBJ1-6; no reliable D call. In germline, CDR1 is SGDLS, CDR2 YYNGEE. V gave up 0 bases and J gave up 5 bases, with 6 bases separating them. The CDR3 consists of 14 residues. Full variable domain (outside the CDR3, taken from reference TRBV9 and TRBJ1-6): DSGVTQTPKHLITATGQRVTLRCSPRSGDLSVYWYQQSLDQGLQFLIQYYNGEERAKGNILERFSAQQFPDLHSELNLSSLELGDSALYFCASSVATDNSPLHFGNGTRLTVT.

The chain uses TRBV10-2 and TRBJ1-2; tentative D call: TRBD1 (6 bases). V gave up 8 bases and J gave up 3 bases, with 13 bases separating them. The germline CDR1 and CDR2 sequences are WSHSY and SAAADI. This CDR3 has 13 residues. The CDR3 loop is CASRGGRDYGYTF. CDR3 nucleotides: TGCGCCAGCCGTGGGGGGCGCGACTATGGCTACACCTTC.